The sequence of this T cell receptor beta chain was determined in a study of cytomegalovirus exposure and HLA in healthy donors. CDR3 size: 16 residues. The J segment lost 3 bases and the V segment lost 4 bases, leaving 9 bases of the junction unmatched. The V gene's germline CDR1 is MDHEN and CDR2 SYDVKM. Vbeta (60) and Jbeta (13) primers were used in the PCR. Sequenced by immunoSEQ multiplex PCR; TCRdb stores in-frame clones only, minus some. The record lists about 160,000 clones, of which the ten most abundant hold approximately 2.3%. The sequencing sample was made of PBMCs. The chain carries TRBV28 and TRBJ1-1; 9 bases agree with TRBD1. The sequence came from a man aged 30 to 45 in good health and CMV-seronegative. CDR3 in DNA: TGTGCCAGCAGTTCTGTGGGACAGGGAACGTACACTGAAGCTTTCTTT. The encoded protein is CASSSVGQGTYTEAFF.